These 21 T cell receptor beta chains were sequenced from one sample in a study of T cells in Graves' hyperthyroidism and ophthalmopathy. TCR beta CDR3 regions were amplified from RNA transcripts. TCR CDR3 underwent first-round RT-PCR with the HTBI primer set. A single record per CDR3 protein comes from TCRdb applying MiXCR to the multiplex PCR reads. The sample has a few hundred thousand distinct CDR3 sequences, approximately 18% seen once; the top ten hold 35% to 40%. Sample: blood. Receptors originate from a man over 45 with Graves' ophthalmopathy.

The genes are TRBV6-1 and TRBJ2-7, with TRBD1 as a possible D gene (6 bases). The CDR3 is 15 amino acids. The germline gives CDR1 MNHNS, CDR2 SASEGT. V dropped 5 bases and J dropped 5 bases, with 19 bases sitting between them. The CDR3 loop reads CASSPPRTRQDEQYF. The CDR3 region has the DNA TGTGCCAGCAGTCCACCTAGGACTCGACAGGACGAGCAGTACTTC.

This clonotype came up a few times. V gene TRBV9 combines with J gene TRBJ2-2, with TRBD1 identical over 9 bases. Germline CDR1 and CDR2: SGDLS and YYNGEE. The V segment lost 5 bases and the J segment 9 bases; nucleotides outside the gene matches: 5. The CDR3 contains 13 residues. As DNA, the CDR3 is TGTGCCAGCAGACCCACAGGGGGCAGGGAGCTGTTTTTT. Translated: CASRPTGGRELFF.

This clonotype was detected only a few times. This chain uses TRBV13 with TRBJ1-2; TRBD1 matches 9 bases. Germline V gene lookup returns CDR1 PRHDT and CDR2 FYEKMQ (reference sequence). V lost 5 bases, J lost 1 base, and 8 bases stayed unmatched. The CDR3 spans 16 residues. DNA for the CDR3: TGTGCCAGCAGCGTAGAAGGGACAGGGCGTAACTATGGCTACACCTTC. It codes for CASSVEGTGRNYGYTF.

The table lists this clonotype with a few counts. The chain is built from TRBV5-1 and TRBJ1-1; TRBD1 agrees at 7 bases. The ends lost 4 bases at V and 9 bases at J; junction bases unmatched: 15. Germline CDR1 and CDR2: SGHRS and YFSETQ. The CDR3 is 15 amino acids. The CDR3 DNA sequence: TGCGCCAGCAGCCCTCGACAGGGACCTACCTCCCAAGCTTTCTTT. Amino acid sequence: CASSPRQGPTSQAFF.

This clonotype was counted between two and nine times. J is TRBJ2-3 and V is TRBV6-1, with D tentatively TRBD1 or TRBD2 (5 bases each). The germline CDR1 and CDR2 sequences are MNHNS and SASEGT. The ends were cut back, 5 bases at V and 0 bases at J, with 12 bases in the middle. This CDR3 is built from 15 residues. The CDR3 nucleotides are TGTGCCAGCAGTTCCCCGGGACCGAGCACAGATACGCAGTATTTT. It encodes CASSSPGPSTDTQYF.

The rearrangement joins TRBV10-3 to TRBJ1-2; D not certain. Deletions cut 3 bases from V and 1 base from J, with 3 bases between. The CDR3 extends over 12 amino acids. The V gene's germline CDR1 is ENHRY and CDR2 SYGVKD. In nucleotides, the CDR3 is TGTGCCATCAGTGACAATAACTATGGCTACACCTTC. Translating gives CAISDNNYGYTF.

This clonotype occurred a few times. This chain links TRBV19 with TRBJ2-2; weak D call: TRBD1 (5 bases). The CDR3 is made up of 16 amino acids. Germline CDR1 and CDR2: LNHDA and SQIVND (reference sequence). Between the trimmed V and J ends, which lost 8 bases and 1 base, there was a span of 17 bases. As DNA, the CDR3 is TGTGCCAGTCACCTCCTAGGGGCGGTGAACACCGGGGAGCTGTTTTTT. It encodes CASHLLGAVNTGELFF.

This clonotype has just a few counts. This chain connects TRBV6-1 to TRBJ2-3; D is undetermined. This CDR3 is 15 amino acids long. The V gene's germline CDR1 is MNHNS and CDR2 SASEGT. Trimming pared 5 bases from V and 2 bases from J, leaving 14 bases between. CDR3 sequence: CASSLDSVATDTQYF. The CDR3 DNA follows: TGTGCCAGCAGTTTAGACTCGGTCGCCACAGATACGCAGTATTTT.

There are many counts of this clonotype. This chain joins TRBV24-1 and TRBJ2-2; D perhaps matches TRBD2 (6 bases). The ends were cut back, 6 bases at V and 4 bases at J, with 14 bases in the middle. Germline V lookup: CDR1 KGHDR, CDR2 SFDVKD. CDR3 size: 15 residues. This CDR3 reads CATSRAGSGTGELFF. CDR3 nucleotide sequence: TGTGCCACCAGTCGCGCGGGGTCCGGCACCGGGGAGCTGTTTTTT.

This clonotype was observed a handful of times. The rearrangement uses TRBV19 and TRBJ2-1; D unclear. V lost 7 bases and J 3 bases, leaving 10 bases between the germline ends. CDR3 length: 13 amino acids. The V gene's germline CDR1 is LNHDA and CDR2 SQIVND (reference sequence). CDR3 amino acids: CASTGTNYNEQFF. The CDR3 DNA reads as TGTGCCAGTACAGGCACCAACTACAATGAGCAGTTCTTC. Variable domain in full (rest from reference TRBV19 and TRBJ2-1): DGGITQSPKYLFRKEGQNVTLSCEQNLNHDAMYWYRQDPGQGLRLIYYSQIVNDFQKGDIAEGYSVSREKKESFPLTVTSAQKNPTAFYLCASTGTNYNEQFFGPGTRLTVL.

This clonotype appeared many times. The gene calls are TRBV11-3 and TRBJ2-1, with 8 bases aligning to TRBD1. The CDR3 is made up of 16 amino acids. Germline V CDR1 and CDR2: SGHNT, YENEEA. Germline trimming cut 2 bases from V and 6 bases from J; bases unmatched to any gene: 9. CDR3 sequence: CASSLSRGRTSNEQFF. The CDR3 DNA follows: TGTGCCAGCAGCTTATCCAGGGGGCGAACTAGCAATGAGCAGTTCTTC.

V usage is TRBV30 and J usage is TRBJ1-2, with D perhaps TRBD1 (5 bases). V lost 0 bases, J lost 4 bases, and 12 bases lay in between. Germline-derived CDR1 and CDR2 are GTSNPN and SVGIG (reference sequence). This CDR3 comprises 14 residues. CDR3 DNA sequence: TGTGCCTGGAGTGTAGGGGTCAGGACCTATGGCTACACCTTC. Translating gives CAWSVGVRTYGYTF.

The table lists this clonotype with many counts. The chain carries TRBV7-9 and TRBJ2-1, with D perhaps being TRBD1 or TRBD2 (5 bases each). V was cut by 4 bases and J by 2 bases, with 15 bases left in between. Per germline, CDR1 SEHNR and CDR2 FQNEAQ (reference sequence). The length of the CDR3 is 16 residues. The CDR3 is CASSSLGADPYNEQFF. CDR3 nucleotide sequence: TGTGCCAGCAGCTCCCTCGGGGCAGATCCCTACAATGAGCAGTTCTTC. Drawing the rest from reference TRBV7-9 and TRBJ2-1, the complete variable domain is DTGVSQNPRHKITKRGQNVTFRCDPISEHNRLYWYRQTLGQGPEFLTYFQNEAQLEKSRLLSDRFSAERPKGSFSTLEIQRTEQGDSAMYLCASSSLGADPYNEQFFGPGTRLTVL.

The chain carries TRBV20-1 and TRBJ2-7, with D possibly matching TRBD2 (6 bases). CDR1 is DFQATT and CDR2 is SNEGSKA in the germline V gene (reference sequence). The CDR3 length is 11 residues. V dropped 5 bases and J dropped 3 bases, with 8 bases sitting between them. The CDR3 sequence: CSARDFYEQYF. The CDR3 DNA sequence: TGCAGTGCTCGGGACTTCTACGAGCAGTACTTC.

The V gene is TRBV29-1, the J gene TRBJ2-1, with TRBD2 identical over 7 bases. Trimming removed 6 bases from V and 4 bases from J; junction bases left unmatched: 6. The CDR3 loop spans 13 amino acids. CDR1 is SQVTM and CDR2 is ANQGSEA in the germline V gene. The CDR3 loop reads CSVASGAYNEQFF. The CDR3 nucleotides are TGCAGCGTGGCTAGCGGAGCTTACAATGAGCAGTTCTTC.

This clonotype was seen ten or more times. The rearrangement joins TRBV2 to TRBJ2-7; D possibly corresponds to TRBD1 (6 bases). The germline CDR1 and CDR2 sequences are SNHLY and FYNNEI. The length of the CDR3 is 14 residues. Trimming stripped 8 bases from V and 0 bases from J, with 14 bases between. Here the CDR3 DNA reads TGTGCCAGCGGAATGGACAGACTCTCCTACGAGCAGTACTTC. Residues: CASGMDRLSYEQYF.

In its sample, this clonotype was seen a few times. The CDR3 DNA reads as TGTGCCAGCCAATACCTGGGGCGGAGAGCGGCCTATGCCTACAATGAGCAGTTCTTC. It is translated as CASQYLGRRAAYAYNEQFF. The V gene is TRBV7-3, the J gene TRBJ2-1; D may match TRBD1 or TRBD2 (5 bases each). Germline V CDR1 and CDR2: SGHTA, FQGTGA. V was trimmed by 8 bases and J by 2 bases, leaving 28 bases between them. The CDR3 is 19 residues long.

The chain couples TRBV29-1 to TRBJ2-1; 7 bases are shared with TRBD1. The germline gives CDR1 SQVTM, CDR2 ANQGSEA. The CDR3 length is 13 residues. The V and J ends lost 5 bases and 5 bases, in that order; junction bases with no gene match: 6. CDR3 coding DNA: TGCAGCGTTAGAAGGGGGCCCAACAATGAGCAGTTCTTC. Residues: CSVRRGPNNEQFF.

This clonotype occurred many times. This chain uses TRBV28 with TRBJ2-1, with TRBD2 as a possible D gene (6 bases). CDR1 MDHEN and CDR2 SYDVKM come from the germline V gene. The CDR3 is 17 amino acids. Trimming cost V 1 base and J 2 bases, with 15 bases left between them. The CDR3, as DNA: TGTGCCAGCAGTTTATACATTAGCGGCCAAACCTACAATGAGCAGTTCTTC. Encoded protein: CASSLYISGQTYNEQFF.

This clonotype was detected a few times. The chain carries TRBV4-2 and TRBJ1-4; D is ambiguous. CDR1 is LGHNA and CDR2 is YNFKEQ in the germline V gene. The CDR3 covers 17 residues. Deletions cut 0 bases from V and 3 bases from J, with 14 bases between. The CDR3 sequence is CASSQDPRGAANEKLFF. CDR3 bases: TGTGCCAGCAGCCAAGATCCTCGTGGAGCAGCTAATGAAAAACTGTTTTTT.

The chain couples TRBV15 to TRBJ2-1, with 10 bases aligning to TRBD1. The germline V gene has CDR1 LNHNV and CDR2 YYDKDF (reference sequence). The junction had 15 bases not matched to a gene; V was cut back by 2 bases and J by 8 bases. This CDR3 contains 18 residues. The CDR3 region is CATSRSSMGQGKEHEQFF. CDR3 DNA: TGTGCCACCAGCAGATCCTCTATGGGACAGGGGAAGGAACATGAGCAGTTCTTC.